This T cell receptor (beta chain) derives from a study of T cells after yellow fever vaccination. Study-wide findings and caveats: Though it reached lower strength, the secondary response hit its peak faster, day 5 versus 15. Contaminants from the bulk population, in the form of abundant clonotypes, could be found in FACS-sorted repertoires.

5'RACE template switching generated TCR cDNA, adding a universal primer site and UMIs. One entry per CDR3 protein results from TCRdb running MiXCR on the 5' RACE reads. Of under 200,000 distinct CDR3 sequences listed, 11% are singletons. The CDR3 loop spans 14 amino acids. The V gene lost 1 base and the J gene lost 4 bases, with 11 bases spanning the gap. Germline CDR1 DFQATT, CDR2 SNEGSKA (reference sequence). This clonotype appeared many times. The antigen is not known. Material: CD8+ T cells sorted from PBMCs, obtained 15 days after the yellow fever booster vaccination. The chain carries TRBV20-1 and TRBJ1-5; possible D gene TRBD1, 6 bases. This receptor was taken from a man aged 18 to 29 who received the YFV17D yellow fever vaccine. This CDR3 is CSARALQGNQPQHF. The CDR3 region has the DNA TGCAGTGCTAGAGCCCTCCAGGGGAATCAGCCCCAGCATTTT.